The clone carrying this T cell receptor (beta chain) was recorded a few times. Its specificity is unknown. Time point specified: patch test 2, 6 weeks after DPC sensitization. As for treatment: therapeutic diphenylcyclopropenone sensitization with weekly scalp DPC. This sample stems from a study of human T cells and chemical hapten exposure. Across the study: DPC at 0.01% went onto the upper back in patch tests, read at 6 days.

TCRdb passed the RACE reads through MiXCR, listing each CDR3 protein once. The sample shows about 89,000 distinct CDR3 sequences, approximately 10% of them seen only once. Overall study findings and caveats: Alopecia in the donors means their immune response may deviate from healthy people's.

Germline CDR1 is SQVTM and CDR2 is ANQGSEA. The CDR3 spans 12 residues. The ends lost 7 bases at V and 10 bases at J; junction bases unmatched: 8. The chain links TRBV29-1 to TRBJ2-1; 9 bases are shared with TRBD2. The TCR sequence derives from a man in his forties with alopecia areata. Some clones in this sample may be carry-over from other donors' samples. Here the sequenced sample was whole blood, taken in connection with sensitization to the hapten diphenylcyclopropenone (DPC). CDR3 loop: CSGEREAREQFF. CDR3 nucleotides: TGCAGCGGGGAGCGGGAGGCGCGCGAGCAGTTCTTC.